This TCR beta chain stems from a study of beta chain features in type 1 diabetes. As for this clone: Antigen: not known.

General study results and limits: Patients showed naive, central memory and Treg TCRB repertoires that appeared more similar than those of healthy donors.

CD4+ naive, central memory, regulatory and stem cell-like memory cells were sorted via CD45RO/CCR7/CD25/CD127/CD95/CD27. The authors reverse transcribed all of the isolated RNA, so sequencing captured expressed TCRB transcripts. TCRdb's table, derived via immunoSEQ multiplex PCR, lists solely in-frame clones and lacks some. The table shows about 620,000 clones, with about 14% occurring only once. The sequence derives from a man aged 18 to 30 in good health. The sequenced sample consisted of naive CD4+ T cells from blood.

The CDR3 spells CASNTGQQLLAKNIQYF. CDR3 in DNA: TGTGCCAGCAACACCGGACAACAACTACTAGCCAAAAACATTCAGTACTTC. The chain couples TRBV5-5 to TRBJ2-4, with D possibly TRBD1 on 5 matching bases. V lost 6 bases and J lost 0, with 19 bases in between. CDR3 size: 17 residues. CDR1 SGHKS and CDR2 YYEKEE come from the germline V gene (reference sequence).